Following are 5 T cell receptor beta chains from one sample sequenced in a study of blood T cell repertoires in COVID-19. Only in-frame clones appear in the TCRdb table, and some are missing; sequencing was by immunoSEQ multiplex PCR. The sample yields 270,000 or so clones, approximately 88% seen once. The material sequenced was peripheral blood. The receptors were gathered from a human donor with COVID-19, enrolled during active disease. The donor label of this sample is uncertain.

V is TRBV3-1 (or the pseudogene TRBV3-2) and J is TRBJ1-1, with 9 bases aligning to TRBD1. The V and J ends lost 2 bases and 7 bases, in that order; junction bases with no gene match: 8. CDR3 length equals 15 residues. The germline gives CDR1 LGHDT, CDR2 YNNKEL (reference sequence). The CDR3 is CASSQTTGGGGEAFF. The CDR3 nucleotides read TGTGCCAGCAGCCAAACTACAGGGGGCGGAGGTGAAGCTTTCTTT.

This chain connects TRBV6-5 to TRBJ1-1; 10 bases map to TRBD1. The ends lost 10 bases at V and 4 bases at J; junction bases unmatched: 12. This CDR3 spans 15 amino acids. The V gene's germline CDR1 is MNHEY and CDR2 SVGAGI. The CDR3 nucleotides read TGTGCCACTGGACAGGGGGGAACCTTCGGCACTGAAGCTTTCTTT. Protein sequence: CATGQGGTFGTEAFF.

This chain connects TRBV25-1 to TRBJ1-2, with a tentative D call TRBD1 (6 bases). Germline values: CDR1 MGHDK, CDR2 SYGVNS. The length of the CDR3 is 14 residues. V shed 6 bases and J shed 4 bases, with 15 bases lying between them. Here the CDR3 DNA reads TGTGCCAGCAGGCCAGGGGCCCCTCTCTATGGCTACACCTTC. This sequence encodes CASRPGAPLYGYTF.

A few counts support this clone. The chain links TRBV9 to TRBJ1-6; the D is unclear. Germline CDR1 SGDLS, CDR2 YYNGEE. This CDR3 region has 14 residues. V lost 0 bases, J lost 8 bases, and 9 bases lay in between. CDR3 DNA: TGTGCCAGCAGCGTAGTACCGAGATATTCACCCCTCCACTTT. Its translation is CASSVVPRYSPLHF.

J is TRBJ2-7 and V is TRBV7-3, with TRBD2 as a possible D gene (5 bases). Trimming pared 1 base from V and 7 bases from J, leaving 17 bases between. CDR1 and CDR2 (germline): SGHTA, FQGTGA. The CDR3 runs 15 residues. The CDR3 is CASSLRTYRGAEQYF. CDR3 in DNA: TGTGCCAGCAGCTTAAGGACGTACCGGGGAGCGGAGCAGTACTTC. Full variable domain (remainder filled in from reference TRBV7-3 and TRBJ2-7): GAGVSQTPSNKVTEKGKYVELRCDPISGHTALYWYRQSLGQGPEFLIYFQGTGAADDSGLPNDRFFAVRPEGSVSTLKIQRTERGDSAVYLCASSLRTYRGAEQYFGPGTRLTVT.